The source of this T cell receptor beta chain is a study of blood T cell repertoires in COVID-19. Study at large: Samples came from the United States, Italy and Spain, spanning acute and convalescent COVID-19. PBMCs, B-cell-depleted T cells, or T cells were the source of the cDNA or gDNA that made up the material.

In the study's own analysis: From reference gene primer amplification, estimates of nucleated cell counts were derived. Sequencing was performed with immunoSEQ multiplex PCR; in TCRdb, only in-frame clones are kept and a portion is missing. D and trimming come from the DNA, and the V and J calls and clone size come from that table. The sample records around 170,000 clones, roughly nine tenths being singletons. Sequencing was carried out using peripheral blood. This TCR was sampled from a woman between 65 and 79 years old with acute or convalescent COVID-19.

In DNA, the CDR3 is TGTGCCAGCAGACTCAGGGACTCGAACACCGGGGAGCTGTTTTTT. Translation gives CASRLRDSNTGELFF. The genes are TRBV7-9 and TRBJ2-2; tentatively, D is TRBD2 (6 bases). From germline, CDR1 is SEHNR and CDR2 FQNEAQ (reference sequence). This CDR3 is built from 15 residues. V lost 6 bases, J lost 0 bases, and 11 bases lay in between.